This T cell receptor beta chain originates from a study of T cells after somatic rescue of genetic block (dated by TCRdb to 2018 to 2020). For context, the study as a whole: The study assessed how robust, over the long term, a T-cell system was when the system had developed through somatic rescue of a genetic block in T-cell development.

The V end gives up 0 bases and the J end 4 bases, leaving 8 bases in the junction not matched to a gene. As encoded in the germline V gene, CDR1 is SGHVS while CDR2 is FQNEAQ. The CDR3 holds 16 amino acids from the cysteine to the phenylalanine. The only DNA kept is the CDR3, 48 bases in frame from the first base. Of note for this clone: Which antigen it targets is not known. The input lacks base qualities; no much larger clone sits a single base away.

The library was made by the immunoSEQ multiplex PCR assay. TCRdb re-hosts the immuneACCESS table, in-frame sequences only. Its copies lack some clones; in the studies checked, an unresolved V gene accounts for under half of them, and the cause for the rest is not known. In all, the sample holds approximately 12,000 clones, and about 76% of those were seen once. Approximately 12% of the sample is taken by the ten largest. The rearrangement combines TRBV7-8 with TRBJ1-2; TRBD1 fits 7 bases in the junction. The receptor was isolated from a boy aged 5-17 years. Sequenced: peripheral blood mononuclear cells (PBMCs). The CDR3 protein sequence reads: CASSLAVRDSGYGYTF. The DNA sequence is given as TGTGCCAGCAGCTTAGCTGTACGGGACAGCGGCTATGGCTACACCTTC.